Following are 3 T cell receptor beta chains from one sample sequenced in a study of blood T cell repertoires in COVID-19. This table comes from immunoSEQ multiplex PCR, and its TCRdb copy is limited to in-frame clones, with some not included. The sample carries about 240,000 clones, about 81% recorded once. The specimen was peripheral blood. These receptors came from a woman in her fifties or sixties with active or convalescent COVID-19.

CDR3 sequence (DNA): TGTGCCAGCAGCTTACGACCCCTTTTCCGGGGGAACACTGAAGCTTTCTTT. It yields the protein CASSLRPLFRGNTEAFF. The rearrangement joins TRBV7-8 to TRBJ1-1, with D unclear. V dropped 2 bases and J dropped 1 base, with 17 bases sitting between them. Germline CDR1 SGHVS, CDR2 FQNEAQ. The CDR3 is made up of 17 amino acids.

This rearrangement joins TRBV7-3 to TRBJ1-2, with D tentatively TRBD1 (6 bases). The germline CDR1 and CDR2 sequences are SGHTA and FQGTGA. The germline V and J ends were trimmed by 5 bases and 4 bases, with 11 bases remaining between them. The CDR3 totals 13 residues. The CDR3 region is CASSIDRTYGYTF. The DNA for the CDR3 is TGTGCCAGCAGCATCGACAGGACCTATGGCTACACCTTC.

A few counts support this clone. The chain joins TRBV11-2 to TRBJ1-1, with no clear D. This CDR3 comprises 15 residues. Germline V gene lookup returns CDR1 SGHAT and CDR2 FQNNGV. Trimming removed 3 bases at V and 1 base at J, with 12 bases between. CDR3: CASSLAGLANTEAFF. CDR3 DNA sequence: TGTGCCAGCAGCTTGGCTGGCCTGGCGAACACTGAAGCTTTCTTT.